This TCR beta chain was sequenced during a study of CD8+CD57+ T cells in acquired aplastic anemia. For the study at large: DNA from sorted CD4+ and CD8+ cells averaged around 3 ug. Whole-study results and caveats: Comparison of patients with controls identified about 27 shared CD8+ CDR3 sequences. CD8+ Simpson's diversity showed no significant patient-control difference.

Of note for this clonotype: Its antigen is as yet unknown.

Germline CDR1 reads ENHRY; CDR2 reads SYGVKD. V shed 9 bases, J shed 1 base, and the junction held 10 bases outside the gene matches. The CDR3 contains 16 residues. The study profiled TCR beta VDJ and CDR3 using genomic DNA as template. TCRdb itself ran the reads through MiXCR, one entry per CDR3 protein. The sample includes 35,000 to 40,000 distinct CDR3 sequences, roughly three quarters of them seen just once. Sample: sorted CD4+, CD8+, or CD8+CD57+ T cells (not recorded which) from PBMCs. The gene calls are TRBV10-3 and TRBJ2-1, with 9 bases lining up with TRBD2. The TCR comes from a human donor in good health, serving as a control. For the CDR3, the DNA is TGTGCCATAAAAGGGCGGGAGGGCCCGTCCTACAATGAGCAGTTCTTC. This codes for CAIKGREGPSYNEQFF.